What follows are 15 T cell receptor beta chains derived from one specimen sequenced in a study of lymphopenia after photon versus proton radiotherapy. Libraries were prepared by immunoSEQ multiplex PCR; TCRdb keeps only in-frame clonotypes and omits some of them. The data hold over 35,000 clones, with around 86% observed a single time. The sequenced sample was peripheral blood, obtained from a patient treated with proton-based radiotherapy. The receptor set was obtained from a woman in her 70s with pancreatic cancer.

The CDR3 loop is CSVAAASRLRTDTQYF. The DNA of the CDR3 is TGCAGCGTTGCCGCGGCTAGCAGGCTCCGCACAGATACGCAGTATTTT. The rearrangement links TRBV29-1 to TRBJ2-3; D might be TRBD2 (5 bases). The V and J ends lost 4 bases and 1 base respectively, with 18 bases between them. The CDR3 is 16 residues long. The germline V gene has CDR1 SQVTM and CDR2 ANQGSEA.

In DNA, the CDR3 is TGCGCCAGCGTCCAGGACAGGGTAAACACCGGGGAGCTGTTTTTT. Translated, it gives CASVQDRVNTGELFF. The chain is built from TRBV23-1 and TRBJ2-2; TRBD1 agrees at 8 bases. TRBV23-1 is treated as an ORF (open reading frame) with a function not yet certain. Trimming took 8 bases from V and 2 from J; bases not matched to a gene: 7. The CDR3 consists of 15 residues.

This chain joins TRBV7-3 and TRBJ2-3; the D gene could be TRBD1 or TRBD2 (5 bases each). This CDR3 spans 14 amino acids. V shed 5 bases and J shed 0 bases, with 9 bases lying between them. Germline loops: CDR1 SGHTA, CDR2 FQGTGA. Here the CDR3 reads CASSRGGSTDTQYF. Here the CDR3 DNA reads TGTGCCAGCAGCCGTGGGGGAAGCACAGATACGCAGTATTTT. The entire variable domain, with the rest obtained from reference TRBV7-3 and TRBJ2-3, is as follows: GAGVSQTPSNKVTEKGKYVELRCDPISGHTALYWYRQSLGQGPEFLIYFQGTGAADDSGLPNDRFFAVRPEGSVSTLKIQRTERGDSAVYLCASSRGGSTDTQYFGPGTRLTVL.

The chain carries TRBV19 and TRBJ1-1; unclear D gene. The length of the CDR3 is 13 residues. With 7 bases removed from V and 7 bases from J, the gap between germline ends came to 16 bases. Germline V CDR1 and CDR2: LNHDA, SQIVND (reference sequence). The DNA for the CDR3 is TGTGCCAGTATCAACGACGGACTCCTTGAAGCTTTCTTT. Translation gives CASINDGLLEAFF.

The rearrangement joins TRBV11-3 to TRBJ2-1, with D maybe TRBD2 (5 bases). Trimming took off 3 bases at V and 5 bases at J, with 11 bases between the two ends. Germline CDR1 SGHNT, CDR2 YENEEA. This CDR3 comprises 14 residues. The CDR3 DNA reads TGTGCCAGCAGCTTTTCCCCGGGGAACAATGAGCAGTTCTTC. It yields the protein CASSFSPGNNEQFF.

The V and J genes are TRBV6-5 and TRBJ2-7, with a tentative D call TRBD1 (6 bases). CDR1 is MNHEY and CDR2 is SVGAGI in the germline V gene. Trimming stripped 0 bases from V and 3 bases from J, with 9 bases between. The CDR3 extends over 14 amino acids. The CDR3 nucleotides read TGTGCCAGCAGTTACTCCTCCAGGGGCTACGAGCAGTACTTC. As protein: CASSYSSRGYEQYF.

This clone was observed a single time. The chain uses TRBV9 and TRBJ1-4; D uncertain. Between the trimmed V and J ends, which lost 0 bases and 1 base, there was a span of 4 bases. In germline, CDR1 is SGDLS, CDR2 YYNGEE. The CDR3 is 14 amino acids. CDR3 coding DNA: TGTGCCAGCAGCGTAGCACAAACTAATGAAAAACTGTTTTTT. Translation gives CASSVAQTNEKLFF.

This clone was seen more than once but under ten times. V usage is TRBV19 and J usage is TRBJ1-6, with TRBD1 as a possible D gene (5 bases). Trimming cost V 9 bases and J 5 bases, with 11 bases left between them. This CDR3 comprises 13 residues. Germline V gene lookup returns CDR1 LNHDA and CDR2 SQIVND (reference sequence). CDR3 sequence (DNA): TGTGCCAGCACGACAGTCGATAATTCACCCCTCCACTTT. It yields the protein CASTTVDNSPLHF.

This clone has just a few counts. The genes are TRBV7-2 and TRBJ2-7; D is unclear. V lost 1 base, J lost 3 bases, and 10 bases lay in between. CDR1 and CDR2 (germline): SGHTA, FQGNSA. The CDR3 totals 14 residues. CDR3 sequence (DNA): TGTGCCAGCAGCTTAGATAACAGCCACTACGAGCAGTACTTC. This gives the protein CASSLDNSHYEQYF.

V and J are TRBV9 and TRBJ2-7, with unresolved D. Germline values: CDR1 SGDLS, CDR2 YYNGEE. This CDR3 is built from 12 residues. The ends were cut back, 0 bases at V and 5 bases at J, with 6 bases in the middle. In nucleotides, the CDR3 is TGTGCCAGCAGCGTAGATGGGAACGAGCAGTACTTC. Translation: CASSVDGNEQYF.

The V call is TRBV19, the J call TRBJ2-7; D remains unclear. With 6 bases removed from V and 6 bases from J, the gap between germline ends came to 12 bases. The CDR3 spans 12 residues. CDR1 is LNHDA and CDR2 is SQIVND in the germline V gene (reference sequence). The CDR3 DNA sequence: TGTGCCAGTAGCTCTAGATTCTCCGAGCAGTACTTC. Protein sequence: CASSSRFSEQYF.

The V and J genes are TRBV5-1 and TRBJ2-3; 14 positions agree with TRBD2. The CDR3 covers 20 residues. The V gene end was trimmed by 3 bases and the J gene end by 5 bases; junction bases not matched to a gene: 17. Germline V lookup: CDR1 SGHRS, CDR2 YFSETQ. As DNA, the CDR3 is TGCGCCAGCAGCTCATCACCGGGACTAGCGGGAGTGGTAGCTATAGATACGCAGTATTTT. Its protein is CASSSSPGLAGVVAIDTQYF.

The rearrangement links TRBV28 to TRBJ1-2; perhaps TRBD1 as D (5 bases). This CDR3 comprises 15 residues. CDR1 and CDR2 (germline): MDHEN, SYDVKM. Trimming cost V 5 bases and J 0 bases, with 13 bases left between them. Here the CDR3 DNA reads TGTGCCAGCAGTGGGCTGGGGGGGACTAACTATGGCTACACCTTC. It encodes CASSGLGGTNYGYTF.

This clone was observed a handful of times. The chain couples TRBV6-4 to TRBJ2-7, with TRBD2 matching 10 bases. Trimming took 5 bases from V and 4 from J; bases not matched to a gene: 2. The CDR3 loop spans 13 amino acids. The germline CDR1 and CDR2 sequences are MRHNA and SNTAGT. The CDR3 nucleotides read TGTGCCAGCAGTCCTAGCGGGGGATACGAGCAGTACTTC. Amino acids: CASSPSGGYEQYF.

CDR3 DNA sequence: TGCGCCAGCAGCTTGAGTCTTCGGGGACCCTCCTACGAGCAGTACTTC. Encoded protein: CASSLSLRGPSYEQYF. This chain uses TRBV5-1 with TRBJ2-7; TRBD1 or TRBD2 may be the D gene (5 bases each). The germline CDR1 and CDR2 sequences are SGHRS and YFSETQ. The V end was cut by 1 base, the J end by 0 bases, with 14 bases between. The CDR3 has 16 amino acids.